Presented here are 21 T cell receptor beta chains from one specimen sequenced in a study of somatic mutations in cytotoxic T cells in rheumatoid arthritis. Some clones are missing from TCRdb's copy, which holds only in-frame ones; the method was immunoSEQ multiplex PCR. Of around 4,000 clones in the sample, 80% were seen once. Sequences were obtained from CD8+ T cells sorted from blood. The receptor set was obtained from a woman aged 55-70 years with rheumatoid arthritis.

This clone was counted a single time. The chain links TRBV11-2 to TRBJ2-1; D might be TRBD2 (5 bases). V was trimmed by 2 bases and J by 8 bases, leaving 10 bases between them. Germline V gives CDR1 SGHAT, CDR2 FQNNGV. CDR3 size: 13 residues. CDR3 in amino acids: CASSLRLADEQFF. CDR3 sequence (DNA): TGTGCCAGCAGCTTACGGCTAGCCGATGAGCAGTTCTTC.

The J gene is TRBJ2-2, the V gene TRBV2; a weak D match, TRBD1 (5 bases). V gave up 1 base and J gave up 1 base, with 7 bases separating them. The CDR3 runs to 15 residues. CDR1 is SNHLY and CDR2 is FYNNEI in the germline V gene. In DNA form, the CDR3 reads TGTGCCAGCAGTGAAGACGGACAGAACACCGGGGAGCTGTTTTTT. It translates to CASSEDGQNTGELFF.

The sample holds one count of this clone. The chain couples TRBV20-1 to TRBJ2-1; TRBD1 might be the D (6 bases). Trimming stripped 4 bases from V and 14 bases from J, with 15 bases between. The CDR3 runs 11 residues. CDR1 and CDR2 from the germline V gene are DFQATT and SNEGSKA (reference sequence). The CDR3 reads CSAIRQVTKFF. CDR3 nucleotide sequence: TGCAGTGCTATTAGACAGGTAACAAAGTTCTTC.

The sample holds a few counts of this clone. The chain uses TRBV21-1 and TRBJ2-7; the table gives TRBD1 as D, unverified against the DNA. TRBV21-1 is assigned pseudogene status. This CDR3 comprises 13 residues. CDR3 loop: CASPRTESYEQYV. CDR3 coding DNA: TGTGCCAGCCCCCGGACAGAGTCCTACGAGCAGTACGTC.

This clone was seen only a few times. This chain connects TRBV28 to TRBJ1-6; tentative D call: TRBD1 (6 bases). CDR1 and CDR2 from the germline V gene are MDHEN and SYDVKM. Trimming removed 7 bases from V and 6 bases from J, with 13 bases in between. There are 14 residues in the CDR3. CDR3 sequence (DNA): TGTGCCAGCACAATGAGGGGGACTAATTCACCCCTCCACTTT. As protein: CASTMRGTNSPLHF.

The J gene is TRBJ2-2, the V gene TRBV6-4, with 14 positions matching TRBD2. The germline CDR1 and CDR2 sequences are MRHNA and SNTAGT. V lost 9 bases and J lost 5; bases outside the gene matches: 14. The CDR3 covers 18 residues. The CDR3 reads CASSSSTSGGAETGELFF. The CDR3 nucleotides are TGTGCCAGTTCCTCTTCGACTAGCGGGGGGGCCGAGACCGGGGAGCTGTTTTTT.

The J gene is TRBJ2-4, the V gene TRBV28; a possible D gene is TRBD2 (6 bases). Germline V gene data show CDR1 as MDHEN and CDR2 as SYDVKM. With 0 bases removed from V and 0 bases from J, the gap between germline ends came to 12 bases. This CDR3 is 17 amino acids long. The CDR3 DNA sequence: TGTGCCAGCAGTTTATGGTTGTTGGGACTAGCCAAAAACATTCAGTACTTC. Its translation: CASSLWLLGLAKNIQYF.

The chain uses TRBV6-1 and TRBJ2-1; perhaps TRBD1 as D (6 bases). CDR3 length: 13 amino acids. Germline CDR1 is MNHNS and CDR2 is SASEGT. The germline V and J ends were trimmed by 10 bases and 5 bases, with 15 bases remaining between them. For the CDR3, the DNA is TGTGCCACAGACCCGACAGGACACAATGAGCAGTTCTTC. It yields the protein CATDPTGHNEQFF.

With respect to this clone: A read error is likely here: a far larger clone is one base away. The genes are TRBV28 and TRBJ2-2; TRBD2 matches 7 bases. The CDR3 contains 13 residues. The V gene end was trimmed by 2 bases and the J gene end by 7 bases; junction bases not matched to a gene: 1. The germline gives CDR1 MDHEN, CDR2 SYDVKM. This chain's CDR3 is CASSLRGDGELFF. In DNA form, the CDR3 reads TGTGCCAGCAGTTTACGGGGGGACGGGGAGCTGTTTTTT. Complete variable domain (other parts from reference TRBV28 and TRBJ2-2): DVKVTQSSRYLVKRTGEKVFLECVQDMDHENMFWYRQDPGLGLRLIYFSYDVKMKEKGDIPEGYSVSREKKERFSLILESASTNQTSMYLCASSLRGDGELFFGEGSRLTVL.

This chain connects TRBV13 to TRBJ1-1, with D maybe TRBD1 (5 bases). Germline lookup yields CDR1 PRHDT and CDR2 FYEKMQ (reference sequence). Trimming took 7 bases from V and 2 from J, leaving 8 bases between them. This CDR3 comprises 12 residues. The CDR3: CASTQVNTEAFF. In DNA form, the CDR3 reads TGTGCCAGCACACAGGTAAACACTGAAGCTTTCTTT.

The rearrangement uses TRBV19 and TRBJ1-6; D perhaps matches TRBD1 (5 bases). The CDR3 consists of 15 residues. The germline V gene encodes CDR1 LNHDA and CDR2 SQIVND (reference sequence). V was cut by 5 bases and J by 10 bases, with 18 bases left in between. CDR3 loop: CASSFRREGGSPLHF. CDR3 in DNA: TGTGCCAGTAGTTTCCGCAGGGAGGGAGGCTCACCCCTCCACTTT.

The gene calls are TRBV5-1 and TRBJ1-1; TRBD1 agrees at 11 bases. Unmatched junction bases numbered 8, after V lost 4 bases and J lost 3 bases. CDR3 length equals 16 residues. Looked up from germline, CDR1 is SGHRS and CDR2 is YFSETQ. CDR3 protein: CASSLTRTGGHTEAFF. For the CDR3, the DNA is TGCGCCAGCAGCCTGACAAGGACAGGGGGCCACACTGAAGCTTTCTTT.

The chain is built from TRBV6-4 and TRBJ1-2, with D tentatively TRBD1 (6 bases). This CDR3 is 15 amino acids long. Trimming left V 6 bases short and J 5 bases short, with 19 bases between. Germline lookup yields CDR1 MRHNA and CDR2 SNTAGT. The DNA of the CDR3 is TGTGCCAGCAGGCCCGGGGGGGGGCTTGGATATGGCTACACCTTC. Its protein product is CASRPGGGLGYGYTF.

This chain connects TRBV2 to TRBJ2-5; 7 bases fit TRBD1. The trim removed 6 bases at V and 3 bases at J, leaving 7 bases unmatched. The CDR3 consists of 14 residues. Germline CDR1 is SNHLY and CDR2 is FYNNEI. CDR3 loop: CASRGTEAEETQYF. CDR3 coding DNA: TGTGCCAGCAGAGGGACAGAGGCTGAAGAGACCCAGTACTTC. Full variable domain (rest looked up from reference TRBV2 and TRBJ2-5): EPEVTQTPSHQVTQMGQEVILRCVPISNHLYFYWYRQILGQKVEFLVSFYNNEISEKSEIFDDQFSVERPDGSNFTLKIRSTKLEDSAMYFCASRGTEAEETQYFGPGTRLLVL.

This chain joins TRBV15 and TRBJ2-2, with TRBD1 as a possible D gene (5 bases). The CDR3 length is 18 residues. Germline V lookup: CDR1 LNHNV, CDR2 YYDKDF (reference sequence). V lost 5 bases and J 2 bases, leaving 21 bases between the germline ends. In DNA form, the CDR3 reads TGTGCCACCAGCGGGATTTCCTCAGGGCTTTATAACACCGGGGAGCTGTTTTTT. Protein sequence: CATSGISSGLYNTGELFF.

The rearrangement links TRBV5-6 to TRBJ1-1; tentative D call: TRBD1 (5 bases). The CDR3 is 14 amino acids. Per germline, CDR1 SGHDT and CDR2 YYEEEE. With 4 bases removed from V and 7 bases from J, the gap between germline ends came to 17 bases. In DNA form, the CDR3 reads TGTGCCAGCAGCAAATGGGGGGACGCAGATGAAGCTTTCTTT. As protein: CASSKWGDADEAFF.

This sequence joins TRBV12-5 and TRBJ1-1, with 7 bases lining up with TRBD1. Per germline, CDR1 LGHNT and CDR2 FRNRAP. The CDR3 extends over 18 amino acids. Trimming took 7 bases from V and 3 from J; bases not matched to a gene: 20. CDR3 loop: CASALLLRGPGGDTEAFF. CDR3 nucleotide sequence: TGTGCTAGTGCCTTGCTTCTAAGGGGCCCAGGGGGAGACACTGAAGCTTTCTTT.

The chain is built from TRBV6-5 and TRBJ1-1; TRBD1 aligns across 7 bases. Germline CDR1 reads MNHEY; CDR2 reads SVGAGI. J lost 3 bases, V lost 2 bases, and 6 bases had no gene match. CDR3 length equals 15 residues. The DNA of the CDR3 is TGTGCCAGCAGTTACGCAGGGGGGTGGGACACTGAAGCTTTCTTT. Its protein is CASSYAGGWDTEAFF.

This clone is a singleton in its sample. V gene TRBV27 combines with J gene TRBJ2-2; 9 bases are shared with TRBD1. The CDR3 length is 19 residues. V trimming: 0 bases; J trimming: 4 bases; junction bases outside the gene matches: 12. Germline CDR1 reads MNHEY; CDR2 reads SMNVEV (reference sequence). In DNA, the CDR3 is TGTGCCAGCAGTTTATCTCGGCTACAGGGGGCGCGGGGCACCGGGGAGCTGTTTTTT. Translated: CASSLSRLQGARGTGELFF.

The genes are TRBV5-1 and TRBJ2-7; possibly TRBD2 for D (6 bases). This CDR3 region has 15 residues. Germline values: CDR1 SGHRS, CDR2 YFSETQ. V lost 7 bases, J lost 1 base, and 18 bases lay in between. In nucleotides, the CDR3 is TGCGCCAGCCCAGCTTGGAAAGGAGGGTCCTACGAGCAGTACGTC. This gives the protein CASPAWKGGSYEQYV.

The rearrangement joins TRBV7-9 to TRBJ2-3; D gene uncertain. V gave up 5 bases and J gave up 2 bases, with 17 bases separating them. The CDR3 contains 16 residues. The germline gives CDR1 SEHNR, CDR2 FQNEAQ (reference sequence). The CDR3 sequence is CASSPSETLYTDTQYF. The CDR3 coding sequence is TGTGCCAGCAGCCCAAGCGAGACCCTATACACAGATACGCAGTATTTT.